Shown below are 13 T cell receptor beta chains from a single sample sequenced in a study of T cell responses to AZD1222 COVID-19 vaccine (dated by TCRdb to about 2021). Receptors were amplified or captured by the immunoSEQ multiplex PCR assay. TCRdb retrieved this table from immuneACCESS and kept in-frame rearrangements only. Not all clones are present; in checked studies, unresolved V genes account for under half, and no reason is known for the remainder. Within this sample are approximately 170,000 clones, with 87% of them counted one time only. The top ten clonotypes cover roughly 1.1% of the sample. The intended sense of this specimen's time point label: about 28 days (+/-7) after the second vaccine dose. Sequencing used peripheral blood, obtained 28 days after the second AZD1222 dose. Receptors originate from an adult who received the AZD1222 COVID-19 vaccine.

The V call is TRBV9, the J call TRBJ2-2; 10 bases are a match to TRBD1. The junction had 3 bases not matched to a gene; V was cut back by 1 base and J by 3 bases. Germline CDR1 is SGDLS and CDR2 is YYNGEE. This CDR3 is 16 amino acids long. CDR3 DNA sequence: TGTGCCAGCAGCGTAAGGGACAGGGGCGACACCGGGGAGCTGTTTTTT. This codes for CASSVRDRGDTGELFF.

The V call is TRBV3-1 (or the pseudogene TRBV3-2), the J call TRBJ1-6; 9 bases agree with TRBD1. The CDR3 is made up of 14 amino acids. Germline CDR1 LGHDT, CDR2 YNNKEL (reference sequence). V gave up 3 bases and J gave up 9 bases; unmatched junction bases: 3. The CDR3 region is CASSHGTGSSPLHF. The CDR3 DNA reads TGTGCCAGCAGCCACGGGACAGGGAGTTCACCCCTCCACTTT.

This chain links TRBV7-2 with TRBJ1-3; 10 positions match TRBD1. The CDR3 spans 15 residues. The ends lost 8 bases at V and 0 bases at J; junction bases unmatched: 4. Germline V gene sequence: CDR1 SGHTA, CDR2 FQGNSA. The CDR3 spells CASSRDRGSGNTIYF. The CDR3 nucleotides are TGTGCCAGCTCCCGGGACAGGGGCTCTGGAAACACCATATATTTT. The variable domain in full, with the rest retrieved from reference TRBV7-2 and TRBJ1-3, is GAGVSQSPSNKVTEKGKDVELRCDPISGHTALYWYRQSLGQGLEFLIYFQGNSAPDKSGLPSDRFSAERTGGSVSTLTIQRTQQEDSAVYLCASSRDRGSGNTIYFGEGSWLTVV.

The chain has TRBV7-8 and TRBJ1-1; D unresolved. The germline gives CDR1 SGHVS, CDR2 FQNEAQ. The CDR3 consists of 16 residues. V shed 2 bases and J shed 2 bases, with 15 bases lying between them. In DNA form, the CDR3 reads TGTGCCAGCAGCTTAATGTCGGCCTTAGGAAACACTGAAGCTTTCTTT. It codes for CASSLMSALGNTEAFF.

This chain links TRBV28 with TRBJ2-2; D ambiguous. Germline CDR1 and CDR2: MDHEN and SYDVKM. The V and J ends lost 4 bases and 4 bases respectively, with 10 bases between them. The CDR3 runs 14 residues. The CDR3 is CASSWGFSTGELFF. The CDR3 coding sequence is TGTGCCAGCAGTTGGGGATTCTCCACCGGGGAGCTGTTTTTT.

The chain couples TRBV5-1 to TRBJ2-4; D perhaps matches TRBD2 (5 bases). CDR1 SGHRS and CDR2 YFSETQ come from the germline V gene. The V and J ends lost 3 bases and 8 bases respectively, with 18 bases between them. CDR3 length: 15 residues. The CDR3 DNA follows: TGCGCCAGCAGCTCGGACGAGAGGGTCGGTGACATTCAGTACTTC. Residues: CASSSDERVGDIQYF.

CDR3 bases: TGCGCCAGCAGCCGGTGGCAGGGAAATCAGCCCCAGCATTTT. Its translation is CASSRWQGNQPQHF. The chain links TRBV4-3 to TRBJ1-5, with D maybe TRBD1 (5 bases). The CDR3 covers 14 residues. From germline, CDR1 is LGHNA and CDR2 YSLEER. V lost 4 bases and J lost 4, with 11 bases in between.

This clone showed up just once. The V gene is TRBV3-1 (or the pseudogene TRBV3-2), the J gene TRBJ1-6; D gene uncertain. V gave up 0 bases and J gave up 10 bases, with 19 bases separating them. Germline-derived CDR1 and CDR2 are LGHDT and YNNKEL (reference sequence). The CDR3 spans 17 residues. CDR3 DNA: TGTGCCAGCAGCCAAGAGCGGGTAGGAGGCGGACGATCACCCCTCCACTTT. Its translation is CASSQERVGGGRSPLHF.

V is TRBV18 and J is TRBJ2-1; 16 bases are shared with TRBD2. The CDR3 is 20 amino acids. From germline, CDR1 is KGHSH and CDR2 LQKENI. J gave up 2 bases and V 3 bases, and 10 bases lay outside the gene matches. The CDR3 region has the DNA TGTGCCAGCTCACCCCCTTCTGGGACTAGCGGGGGGGGCACCTACAATGAGCAGTTCTTC. This gives the protein CASSPPSGTSGGGTYNEQFF.

The chain combines TRBV4-2 with TRBJ1-4; D is uncertain. CDR1 LGHNA and CDR2 YNFKEQ come from the germline V gene. This CDR3 is 14 amino acids long. Trimming stripped 0 bases from V and 5 bases from J, with 7 bases between. The chain's CDR3 is CASSQEVSNEKLFF. The CDR3 DNA follows: TGTGCCAGCAGCCAAGAGGTATCGAATGAAAAACTGTTTTTT.

This clone was seen only once. The chain has TRBV11-2 and TRBJ1-2, with a weak D call TRBD1 (6 bases). V was cut by 2 bases and J by 7 bases, with 17 bases left in between. The CDR3 is 15 amino acids. In germline, CDR1 is SGHAT, CDR2 FQNNGV. The CDR3 DNA reads TGTGCCAGCAGCTTATCGGGGGGCCCGGAAGGTGGCTACACCTTC. This sequence encodes CASSLSGGPEGGYTF.

The gene calls are TRBV13 and TRBJ2-1, with TRBD1 matching 10 bases. The CDR3 runs 14 residues. Looked up from germline, CDR1 is PRHDT and CDR2 is FYEKMQ (reference sequence). After removal of 6 bases from V and 6 bases from J, the junction contained 5 bases not matched to a gene. The CDR3 nucleotides read TGTGCCAGCAGTACCCGGGACAGGGGCAATGAGCAGTTCTTC. It codes for CASSTRDRGNEQFF.

The CDR3 spells CASSSGLTGGLQETQYF. CDR3 nucleotides: TGTGCCAGCAGCTCGGGACTTACAGGGGGGCTCCAAGAGACCCAGTACTTC. The chain is built from TRBV11-2 and TRBJ2-5; 8 nucleotides agree with TRBD1. CDR3 length: 17 amino acids. Germline V gene data show CDR1 as SGHAT and CDR2 as FQNNGV. The junction had 11 bases not matched to a gene; V was cut back by 4 bases and J by 1 base.